What follows are 5 T cell receptor beta chains derived from one specimen sequenced in a study of cytomegalovirus exposure and HLA in healthy donors. PCR primers comprised 60 Vbeta and 13 Jbeta primers. Generated by immunoSEQ multiplex PCR, the TCRdb table keeps only in-frame clones and is missing some. In the table there are fewer than 200,000 clones, 80% of which are singletons. Sequenced sample: PBMCs. These TCRs come from a boy aged 5-17 years in good health and CMV-seronegative.

The rearrangement links TRBV6-6 to TRBJ2-7; 7 bases line up with TRBD1. The CDR3 length is 14 residues. V shed 2 bases, J shed 6 bases, and the junction held 7 bases outside the gene matches. Germline V lookup: CDR1 MNHNY, CDR2 SVGAGI (reference sequence). The CDR3 region has the DNA TGTGCCAGCAGTTACGAACAGGGGTGGGGCGAGCAGTACTTC. Its protein is CASSYEQGWGEQYF.

The chain joins TRBV6-5 to TRBJ2-7; a weak D match, TRBD1 (6 bases). V lost 8 bases and J lost 5, with 19 bases in between. Germline CDR1 reads MNHEY; CDR2 reads SVGAGI. The CDR3 runs to 14 residues. The CDR3 region is CASGIGQGRNEQYF. The CDR3 region has the DNA TGTGCCAGCGGTATCGGGCAGGGGAGAAACGAGCAGTACTTC.

This chain joins TRBV6-1 and TRBJ1-1, with D maybe TRBD1 (5 bases). This CDR3 region has 13 residues. Trimming pared 6 bases from V and 4 bases from J, leaving 12 bases between. The V gene's germline CDR1 is MNHNS and CDR2 SASEGT. In nucleotides, the CDR3 is TGTGCCAGCAGAAACACAGGTGGCACTGAAGCTTTCTTT. It encodes CASRNTGGTEAFF.

J is TRBJ1-5 and V is TRBV19; 8 nucleotides agree with TRBD1. This CDR3 spans 14 amino acids. CDR1 LNHDA and CDR2 SQIVND come from the germline V gene (reference sequence). The V and J ends lost 5 bases and 4 bases, in that order; junction bases with no gene match: 4. The CDR3 coding sequence is TGTGCCAGTAGTGTCCGGACAGGGAATCAGCCCCAGCATTTT. This gives the protein CASSVRTGNQPQHF.

The J gene is TRBJ2-5, the V gene TRBV7-3, with D perhaps TRBD2 (5 bases). The J call is doubtful: the DNA matches TRBJ2-7 better. This CDR3 is built from 14 residues. CDR1 and CDR2 from the germline V gene are SGHTA and FQGTGA. The CDR3 reads CASSLIVGAAEQYF. The DNA for the CDR3 is TGTGCCAGCAGCTTAATTGTGGGAGCGGCCGAGCAGTACTTC.